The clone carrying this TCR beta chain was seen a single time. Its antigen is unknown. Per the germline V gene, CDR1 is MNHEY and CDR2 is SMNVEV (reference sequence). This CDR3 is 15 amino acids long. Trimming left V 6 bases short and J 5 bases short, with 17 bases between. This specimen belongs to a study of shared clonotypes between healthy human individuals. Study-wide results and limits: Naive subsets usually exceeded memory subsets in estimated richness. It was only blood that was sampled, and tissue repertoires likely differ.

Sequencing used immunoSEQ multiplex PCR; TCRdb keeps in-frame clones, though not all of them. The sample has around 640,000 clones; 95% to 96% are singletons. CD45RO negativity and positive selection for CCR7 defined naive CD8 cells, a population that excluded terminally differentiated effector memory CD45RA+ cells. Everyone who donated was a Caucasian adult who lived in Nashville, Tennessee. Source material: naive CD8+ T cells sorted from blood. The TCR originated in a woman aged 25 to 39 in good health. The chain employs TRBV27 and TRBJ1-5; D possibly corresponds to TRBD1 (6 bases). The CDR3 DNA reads TGTGCCAGCAGCCCTCTTGGACAGTGGGATCAGCCCCAGCATTTT. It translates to CASSPLGQWDQPQHF.